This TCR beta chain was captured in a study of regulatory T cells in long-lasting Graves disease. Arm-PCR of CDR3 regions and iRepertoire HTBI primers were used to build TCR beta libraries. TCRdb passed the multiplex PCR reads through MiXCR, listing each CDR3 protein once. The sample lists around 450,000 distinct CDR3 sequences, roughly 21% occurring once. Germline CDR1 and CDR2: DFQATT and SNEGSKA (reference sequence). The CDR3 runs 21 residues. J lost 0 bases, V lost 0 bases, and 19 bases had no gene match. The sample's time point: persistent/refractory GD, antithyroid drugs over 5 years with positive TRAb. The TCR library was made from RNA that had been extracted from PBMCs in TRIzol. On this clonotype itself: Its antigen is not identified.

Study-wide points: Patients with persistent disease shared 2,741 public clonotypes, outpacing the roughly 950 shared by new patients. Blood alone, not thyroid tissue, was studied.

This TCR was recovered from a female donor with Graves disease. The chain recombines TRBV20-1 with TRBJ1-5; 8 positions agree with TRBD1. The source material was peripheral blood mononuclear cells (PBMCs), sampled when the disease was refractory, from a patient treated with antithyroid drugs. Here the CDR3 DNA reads TGCAGTGCTAGAGACTACCTTACCACCGGGACAGGCCCGAATAGCAATCAGCCCCAGCATTTT. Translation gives CSARDYLTTGTGPNSNQPQHF.